The 21 T cell receptor beta chains in this list originate from one sample, sequenced in a study of blood T cell repertoires in COVID-19. Method: immunoSEQ multiplex PCR; TCRdb's copy keeps in-frame clones and lacks some. Among approximately 140,000 clones listed, 75% to 90% were seen once. Material: PBMCs or T cells enriched from blood (not recorded which). All receptors derive from a man aged 50 to 60 in a cohort exposed to, infected with or recovered from COVID-19 (not recorded which).

This chain connects TRBV5-1 to TRBJ1-1, with D hard to call. The V gene lost 2 bases and the J gene lost 1 base, with 12 bases spanning the gap. Germline V gene sequence: CDR1 SGHRS, CDR2 YFSETQ. CDR3 length equals 15 residues. DNA for the CDR3: TGCGCCAGCAGCTTTAACCTGGGCACGAACACTGAAGCTTTCTTT. Its protein product is CASSFNLGTNTEAFF. Complete variable domain (other parts from reference TRBV5-1 and TRBJ1-1): KAGVTQTPRYLIKTRGQQVTLSCSPISGHRSVSWYQQTPGQGLQFLFEYFSETQRNKGNFPGRFSGRQFSNSRSEMNVSTLELGDSALYLCASSFNLGTNTEAFFGQGTRLTVV.

V and J are TRBV11-2 and TRBJ1-1; D may be TRBD1 (6 bases). This CDR3 has 16 amino acids. Germline values: CDR1 SGHAT, CDR2 FQNNGV. V was clipped by 4 bases and J by 2 bases, with 17 bases between them. The CDR3 bases are TGTGCCAGCAGCTCCTCCCTGGGAGGGGGTAACACTGAAGCTTTCTTT. It translates to CASSSSLGGGNTEAFF.

The V call is TRBV7-2, the J call TRBJ1-2; D remains ambiguous. With 5 bases removed from V and 7 bases from J, the gap between germline ends came to 8 bases. The CDR3 runs to 11 residues. Germline V gene data show CDR1 as SGHTA and CDR2 as FQGNSA. Here the CDR3 reads CASSEPGGYTF. Written as DNA, the CDR3 is TGTGCCAGCAGCGAGCCGGGTGGCTACACCTTC.

This clone was counted ten times or more. The gene calls are TRBV29-1 and TRBJ1-1; D is possibly TRBD1 (6 bases). Germline V gene lookup returns CDR1 SQVTM and CDR2 ANQGSEA. V lost 1 base to trimming and J lost 7 bases, with 16 bases between them. CDR3 length: 14 residues. The chain's CDR3 is CSVEVLGQPHEAFF. As DNA, the CDR3 is TGCAGCGTTGAAGTCCTAGGACAGCCACATGAAGCTTTCTTT.

This clone was picked up a small number of times. This chain joins TRBV5-4 and TRBJ2-5, with 7 bases fitting TRBD1. Germline lookup yields CDR1 SGHNT and CDR2 YYREEE (reference sequence). V was pared by 3 bases and J by 3 bases, with 2 bases of the junction left unmatched. This CDR3 contains 13 residues. The CDR3 bases are TGTGCCAGCAGCTGGGGGACAGAAGAGACCCAGTACTTC. Its translation is CASSWGTEETQYF.

The V and J genes are TRBV7-2 and TRBJ1-5; D not resolved. Trimming pared 1 base from V and 3 bases from J, leaving 7 bases between. The CDR3 is 14 amino acids. Germline loops: CDR1 SGHTA, CDR2 FQGNSA. The DNA for the CDR3 is TGTGCCAGCAGCTTAGGAGGGAACAATCAGCCCCAGCATTTT. Translated, it gives CASSLGGNNQPQHF.

The CDR3 sequence is CASSHNTGELFF. The CDR3 DNA sequence: TGTGCCAGCAGCCATAACACCGGGGAGCTGTTTTTT. The V and J genes are TRBV11-3 and TRBJ2-2; no firm D call. CDR1 is SGHNT, CDR2 YENEEA, per germline. The CDR3 consists of 12 residues. The germline V and J ends were trimmed by 5 bases and 2 bases, with 3 bases remaining between them.

The CDR3 protein is CASREGYEQYF. Written as DNA, the CDR3 is TGTGCCAGCAGGGAGGGATACGAGCAGTACTTC. The chain combines TRBV6-5 with TRBJ2-7; perhaps TRBD2 as D (6 bases). CDR1 and CDR2 (germline): MNHEY, SVGAGI. V was clipped by 6 bases and J by 4 bases, with 7 bases between them. The CDR3 runs 11 residues.

This chain's CDR3 is CASSLGGGSYGYTF. The CDR3 DNA sequence: TGTGCCAGCAGCTTAGGGGGGGGTAGCTATGGCTACACCTTC. V usage is TRBV7-9 and J usage is TRBJ1-2; perhaps TRBD1 as D (5 bases). Per germline, CDR1 SEHNR and CDR2 FQNEAQ (reference sequence). The V end was cut by 1 base, the J end by 4 bases, with 10 bases between. The CDR3 loop spans 14 amino acids.

The chain joins TRBV4-3 to TRBJ1-2; D uncertain. Deletions cut 4 bases from V and 3 bases from J, with 15 bases between. This CDR3 spans 15 amino acids. CDR1 is LGHNA, CDR2 YSLEER, per germline. The CDR3 spells CASSPSAVGDYGYTF. The CDR3 region has the DNA TGCGCCAGCAGCCCTTCCGCAGTCGGGGACTATGGCTACACCTTC.

The V gene is TRBV9, the J gene TRBJ2-5; TRBD2 agrees at 8 bases. The V segment lost 7 bases and the J segment 5 bases; nucleotides outside the gene matches: 22. Germline CDR1 SGDLS, CDR2 YYNGEE. CDR3 size: 18 residues. The CDR3 spells CASSPGGREGRFLETQYF. The CDR3 nucleotides are TGTGCCAGCTCCCCCGGGGGTCGGGAGGGCCGCTTTTTGGAGACCCAGTACTTC.

The chain is built from TRBV7-8 and TRBJ1-5; unclear D gene. Germline V gene lookup returns CDR1 SGHVS and CDR2 FQNEAQ. The V end was cut by 0 bases, the J end by 7 bases, with 16 bases between. The CDR3 length is 16 residues. The CDR3: CASSLAGLLEVQPQHF. Written as DNA, the CDR3 is TGTGCCAGCAGCTTAGCCGGTTTGCTGGAGGTACAGCCCCAGCATTTT.

This chain connects TRBV6-5 to TRBJ2-7; D gene uncertain. This CDR3 spans 14 amino acids. Trimming removed 8 bases at V and 3 bases at J, with 17 bases between. Germline V gene lookup returns CDR1 MNHEY and CDR2 SVGAGI. The CDR3 here is CASRNLGGFYEQYF. Here the CDR3 DNA reads TGTGCCAGCCGCAACTTAGGCGGTTTCTACGAGCAGTACTTC.

The CDR3 loop reads CASSSGTGYNIQYF. DNA for the CDR3: TGCGCCAGCAGCTCCGGGACAGGGTATAACATTCAGTACTTC. This chain connects TRBV5-1 to TRBJ2-4; 9 nucleotides agree with TRBD1. J gave up 7 bases and V 3 bases, and 5 bases lay outside the gene matches. CDR1 SGHRS and CDR2 YFSETQ come from the germline V gene. The CDR3 is made up of 14 amino acids.

This rearrangement joins TRBV19 to TRBJ2-3; D remains unclear. Trimming removed 5 bases from V and 7 bases from J, with 22 bases in between. Germline V lookup: CDR1 LNHDA, CDR2 SQIVND (reference sequence). CDR3 size: 16 residues. The CDR3 DNA follows: TGTGCCAGTAGTCCCTCCCAGCGAGCCTCCTGGAATACGCAGTATTTT. Protein product: CASSPSQRASWNTQYF.

This clone showed up just once. The chain uses TRBV11-2 and TRBJ2-2, with 12 bases identical to TRBD1. The CDR3 has 16 residues. Germline CDR1 SGHAT, CDR2 FQNNGV. The ends lost 5 bases at V and 10 bases at J; junction bases unmatched: 11. CDR3 sequence (DNA): TGTGCCAGCAGCATAGGGACAGGGGGCCGATATGAGGAGCTGTTTTTT. This sequence encodes CASSIGTGGRYEELFF.

J is TRBJ1-2 and V is TRBV7-9, with D possibly matching TRBD1 (6 bases). Trimming removed 1 base from V and 10 bases from J, with 22 bases in between. Germline V gene sequence: CDR1 SEHNR, CDR2 FQNEAQ (reference sequence). CDR3 length: 16 amino acids. The DNA for the CDR3 is TGTGCCAGCAGCTTAGGGCAGGGGATTGGATCTGGGGACTACACCTTC. As protein: CASSLGQGIGSGDYTF.

CDR3 loop: CASSIGQERNYGYTF. The CDR3 DNA sequence: TGTGCCAGTAGTATAGGACAGGAAAGAAACTATGGCTACACCTTC. This rearrangement joins TRBV19 to TRBJ1-2; D is perhaps TRBD1 (6 bases). V was trimmed by 1 base and J by 2 bases, leaving 11 bases between them. The CDR3 is 15 amino acids. Germline V gene data show CDR1 as LNHDA and CDR2 as SQIVND (reference sequence).

The chain is built from TRBV7-6 and TRBJ2-3; 10 bases line up with TRBD2. Germline CDR1 is SGHVS and CDR2 is FNYEAQ. V gave up 4 bases and J gave up 6 bases; unmatched junction bases: 13. This CDR3 spans 17 amino acids. CDR3: CASSSSSGGRGGDTQYF. DNA for the CDR3: TGTGCCAGCAGCTCCTCTAGCGGGGGCCGCGGTGGGGATACGCAGTATTTT.

The gene calls are TRBV19 and TRBJ1-2; D is possibly TRBD1 (5 bases). The CDR3 consists of 12 residues. CDR1 LNHDA and CDR2 SQIVND come from the germline V gene (reference sequence). Trimming cost V 9 bases and J 4 bases, with 12 bases left between them. DNA for the CDR3: TGTGCCAGCCTAGGGAGGGGCTATGGCTACACCTTC. Amino acid sequence: CASLGRGYGYTF.

V gene TRBV5-1 combines with J gene TRBJ2-7, with 8 bases identical to TRBD1. The CDR3 has 15 residues. The V gene end was trimmed by 1 base and the J gene end by 4 bases; junction bases not matched to a gene: 7. Germline V gene sequence: CDR1 SGHRS, CDR2 YFSETQ. CDR3 sequence reads: CASSLWQGAGYEQYF. The CDR3 DNA reads TGCGCCAGCAGCTTGTGGCAGGGGGCCGGGTACGAGCAGTACTTC.